These 32 T cell receptor beta chains were all obtained from the same sample, sequenced in a study of CD8 T cells in cerebrospinal fluid in Alzheimer's disease (dated by TCRdb to about 2020). The library was made by 10x single-cell sequencing. TCRdb names NextSeq 550 as the instrument used. The reads went through TCRdb reprocessing, and each CDR3 protein sequence gets one entry with no DNA. The table for this sample lists 950 to 1,500 distinct CDR3 sequences. The ten largest clonotypes hold under 9% of the sample. Material: cerebrospinal fluid. The source of these receptors is a human donor in good health.

This clonotype registers large by frequency. V gene TRBV27 combines with J gene TRBJ1-1. This CDR3 region has 14 residues. CDR1 and CDR2 from the germline V gene are MNHEY and SMNVEV (reference sequence). CDR3 protein: CASSPTNSRTEAFF.

The V call is TRBV7-2, the J call TRBJ2-3; TCRdb picks TRBD1, but there is no DNA to check that call. Germline V gene sequence: CDR1 SGHTA, CDR2 FQGNSA. The CDR3 has 13 amino acids. CDR3 amino acids: CASSLAPADTQYF.

This clonotype is labeled medium-sized based on frequency. This sequence joins TRBV7-2 and TRBJ2-3; TCRdb picks TRBD2, but there is no DNA to check that call. Germline CDR1 reads SGHTA; CDR2 reads FQGNSA. The CDR3 extends over 15 amino acids. Here the CDR3 reads CASSLGGLKTDTQYF.

This clonotype ranks as medium-sized in terms of frequency. This chain uses TRBV20-1 with TRBJ2-7; the D call of TRBD2 rests on TCRdb alone, since no DNA is present to check it. The germline CDR1 and CDR2 sequences are DFQATT and SNEGSKA (reference sequence). The CDR3 contains 15 residues. CDR3 amino acids: CSADRLAGSSYEQYF.

Judged by frequency, this clonotype is medium-sized. V is TRBV7-2 and J is TRBJ1-6. The CDR3 runs 15 residues. CDR1 SGHTA and CDR2 FQGNSA come from the germline V gene. The CDR3 region is CASSPRVDQSSPLHF.

This clonotype ranks as medium-sized in terms of frequency. The chain is built from TRBV18 and TRBJ1-1. Per the germline V gene, CDR1 is KGHSH and CDR2 is LQKENI. CDR3 length: 12 amino acids. The CDR3 loop is CASSPQGSEAFF.

According to its frequency, this clonotype is medium-sized. The rearrangement uses TRBV5-5 and TRBJ2-5; there is no DNA to check the TCRdb D call of TRBD2. The germline gives CDR1 SGHKS, CDR2 YYEKEE (reference sequence). The CDR3 totals 17 residues. The chain's CDR3 is CASSLSSASGRGETQYF. Drawing the rest from reference TRBV5-5 and TRBJ2-5, the complete variable domain is DAGVTQSPTHLIKTRGQQVTLRCSPISGHKSVSWYQQVLGQGPQFIFQYYEKEERGRGNFPDRFSARQFPNYSSELNVNALLLGDSALYLCASSLSSASGRGETQYFGPGTRLLVL.

The CDR3 region is CASSLAAHYEQYF. This chain connects TRBV28 to TRBJ2-7. Germline lookup yields CDR1 MDHEN and CDR2 SYDVKM. The CDR3 spans 13 residues.

This clonotype registers large by frequency. The rearrangement joins TRBV20-1 to TRBJ2-7; the D gene TCRdb calls, TRBD2, cannot be checked with no DNA. The CDR3 runs to 13 residues. Per germline, CDR1 DFQATT and CDR2 SNEGSKA (reference sequence). CDR3 loop: CSAREDSHYEQYF.

This clonotype is called large (0.1 to 1%) based on its frequency. The gene calls are TRBV5-6 and TRBJ2-1; the TCRdb D gene call, TRBD1, has no DNA to confirm it. This CDR3 contains 13 residues. Germline lookup yields CDR1 SGHDT and CDR2 YYEEEE. The CDR3 protein is CASSWGTVNEQFF.

Frequency places this clonotype as medium-sized (0.01 to 0.1%). The chain couples TRBV20-1 to TRBJ2-4; TCRdb selects TRBD1, and the lack of DNA leaves this call unchecked. CDR3 length equals 12 residues. CDR1 and CDR2 (germline): DFQATT, SNEGSKA (reference sequence). This CDR3 is CSVVPGVNIQYF.

This clonotype is identified as medium-sized from frequency. The chain joins TRBV18 to TRBJ1-4. Germline CDR1 and CDR2: KGHSH and LQKENI. The CDR3 is made up of 13 amino acids. The CDR3 region is CAGQRATNEKLFF.

Measured by frequency, this clonotype is medium-sized (0.01 to 0.1%). This chain connects TRBV4-2 to TRBJ2-4. CDR3 length equals 15 residues. Germline V CDR1 and CDR2: LGHNA, YNFKEQ. The CDR3 loop reads CASSQEGSPRNIQYF.

By frequency, this clonotype registers medium-sized. J is TRBJ2-1 and V is TRBV2; the D call of TRBD2 rests on TCRdb alone, since no DNA is present to check it. There are 13 residues in the CDR3. Germline CDR1 reads SNHLY; CDR2 reads FYNNEI. CDR3 in amino acids: CASGPLPYNEQFF.

This clonotype is called large based on its frequency. V gene TRBV11-2 combines with J gene TRBJ2-3. Germline CDR1 is SGHAT and CDR2 is FQNNGV. The CDR3 spans 12 residues. The CDR3 sequence is CASSLEGNTQYF.

This clonotype is labeled medium-sized based on frequency. The V gene is TRBV6-2 or TRBV6-3, the J gene TRBJ2-3; TCRdb's D gene call, TRBD1, goes unchecked for lack of DNA. The germline CDR1 and CDR2 sequences are MNHEY and SVGEGT. The CDR3 has 15 amino acids. This CDR3 is CASFPGTGEVDTQYF.

This clonotype counts as medium-sized by frequency. The chain links TRBV12-3 or TRBV12-4 to TRBJ2-7. This CDR3 has 14 residues. The CDR3 protein is CASSFEARPYEQYF.

This clonotype counts as medium-sized by frequency. The genes are TRBV19 and TRBJ2-2. Germline loops: CDR1 LNHDA, CDR2 SQIVND (reference sequence). The CDR3 has 14 residues. The CDR3 reads CASSMKGNTGELFF.

This clonotype shows up as large by frequency. This chain joins TRBV12-3 or TRBV12-4 and TRBJ2-3; the D gene TCRdb calls, TRBD2, cannot be checked with no DNA. The CDR3 totals 15 residues. Here the CDR3 reads CASSSTSGRIDTQYF.

The CDR3 here is CASSPDSLNTEAFF. The chain joins TRBV18 to TRBJ1-1; TCRdb's D call of TRBD1 is untestable without DNA. The CDR3 is 14 amino acids. Germline CDR1 reads KGHSH; CDR2 reads LQKENI.

This clonotype is identified as medium-sized from frequency. J is TRBJ2-7 and V is TRBV27. This CDR3 spans 12 amino acids. Germline CDR1 and CDR2: MNHEY and SMNVEV (reference sequence). CDR3: CASSQGQYKQYF.

This clonotype is classed as large by frequency. This chain joins TRBV7-2 and TRBJ2-5; the D call of TRBD2 rests on TCRdb alone, since no DNA is present to check it. Germline CDR1 and CDR2: SGHTA and FQGNSA. The CDR3 runs 14 residues. The CDR3 sequence is CASSLDQGGETQYF.

The chain employs TRBV5-1 and TRBJ2-1; TCRdb calls TRBD2, which cannot be checked without DNA. CDR3 size: 18 residues. Germline V gene sequence: CDR1 SGHRS, CDR2 YFSETQ. This CDR3 reads CASSLNAGTSGRRDEQFF.

Frequency places this clonotype as medium-sized. The chain combines TRBV5-6 with TRBJ1-5. There are 16 residues in the CDR3. From germline, CDR1 is SGHDT and CDR2 YYEEEE. The CDR3 loop is CASSSLLSGGNQPQHF.

This clonotype is labeled medium-sized based on frequency. This chain joins TRBV5-4 and TRBJ1-3; TCRdb reports TRBD1, a call that lacks DNA to check it against. The CDR3 sequence is 17 residues long. Germline V gene sequence: CDR1 SGHNT, CDR2 YYREEE (reference sequence). The CDR3 sequence: CASSPVDSLLTGNTIYF.

By frequency, this clonotype is medium-sized. The chain employs TRBV11-2 and TRBJ2-7. The CDR3 sequence is 14 residues long. Germline V gene data show CDR1 as SGHAT and CDR2 as FQNNGV. CDR3 loop: CASSALSGAYEQYF.

According to its frequency, this clonotype is large (0.1 to 1%). The chain uses TRBV20-1 and TRBJ1-5; TCRdb gives TRBD1 as the D gene, but with no DNA this cannot be confirmed. The CDR3 has 17 residues. CDR1 is DFQATT, CDR2 SNEGSKA, per germline (reference sequence). The chain's CDR3 is CSASVGGSNLGNQPQHF.

By frequency, this clonotype registers medium-sized. The chain's CDR3 is CASSPRDINTEAFF. The chain links TRBV3-1 to TRBJ1-1. The CDR3 runs 14 residues. The germline V gene has CDR1 LGHDT and CDR2 YNNKEL (reference sequence).

The chain has TRBV11-3 and TRBJ2-2. The germline V gene has CDR1 SGHNT and CDR2 YENEEA. The CDR3 sequence is 15 residues long. The CDR3 region is CASSVGHPNTGELFF.

Judged by frequency, this clonotype is medium-sized. The genes are TRBV28 and TRBJ2-7; TCRdb's assignment of TRBD2 cannot be checked, as there is no DNA. Germline V gene data show CDR1 as MDHEN and CDR2 as SYDVKM. CDR3 length: 16 residues. The CDR3 spells CASSTPSSGRAPEQYF.

This clonotype is called medium-sized based on its frequency. The J gene is TRBJ2-3, the V gene TRBV20-1; TCRdb lists TRBD1, though no DNA is available to test this call. The CDR3 runs to 11 residues. The V gene's germline CDR1 is DFQATT and CDR2 SNEGSKA (reference sequence). The CDR3 reads CSAHRGDTQYF.

Measured by frequency, this clonotype is medium-sized (0.01 to 0.1%). J is TRBJ1-4 and V is TRBV28; TCRdb names TRBD1, which stays unverified in the absence of DNA. The CDR3 runs to 16 residues. The germline gives CDR1 MDHEN, CDR2 SYDVKM. The CDR3: CASSLLGAATNEKLFF.